This T cell receptor beta chain was sequenced for a study of shared clonotypes between healthy human individuals. Germline-derived CDR1 and CDR2 are SGHTA and FQGNSA. With 5 bases clipped from V and 1 base from J, the junction kept 10 bases outside the gene matches. The CDR3 covers 17 residues. The run depth of the assay was deep. Genomic DNA (from each subset) was split evenly across several immunoSEQ plates. The protocol was immunoSEQ multiplex PCR, while the TCRdb copy is restricted to in-frame clones and leaves out a portion. The sample shows 2.3 million or so clones, 93% of them seen only once. The sequenced sample consisted of naive CD4+ T cells from PBMCs. The subset here: CD45RA+ positively selected. The V and J genes are TRBV7-2 and TRBJ2-3; TRBD2 aligns across 9 bases. The TCR originated in a young man in good health. Some clones in this sample may be carry-over from other donors' samples. DNA for the CDR3: TGTGCCAGCAGCCCCGTGGCGGGAGGGCGGGGCACAGATACGCAGTATTTT. Translating gives CASSPVAGGRGTDTQYF.